The sequence of this T cell receptor beta chain was determined in a study of CD4 T cells in relation to SARS-CoV-2 and coronaviruses. Study-level information: The HLA restriction of the shared crossreactive spike epitopes was mapped.

Naive or memory CD4+ cells were cultured 1:1 with T cell-depleted PBMCs plus CEF. As to this clone: Its antigen is unidentified.

The V end was cut by 3 bases, the J end by 0 bases, with 14 bases between. From germline, CDR1 is DFQATT and CDR2 SNEGSKA (reference sequence). This CDR3 is built from 15 residues. CEF-cultured naive and memory CD4+ T cell DNA got survey-level sequencing. Sequencing was performed with immunoSEQ multiplex PCR; in TCRdb, only in-frame clones are kept and a portion is missing. Of 30,000 to 45,000 clones detected, 77% appear once; the ten largest clones hold just over 20%. The V call is TRBV20-1, the J call TRBJ1-1; TRBD1 is a possible D gene (6 bases). The source material was memory CD4+ T cells from PBMCs, cultured in vitro. The sequence came from an adult with COVID-19. CDR3 protein: CSASTGQEMNTEAFF. The CDR3 nucleotides are TGCAGTGCTAGTACGGGACAAGAAATGAACACTGAAGCTTTCTTT.